This T cell receptor beta chain was identified in a study of blood T cells in healthy people across ages. The CDR3 covers 15 residues. CDR1 is LNHDA and CDR2 is SQIVND in the germline V gene (reference sequence). V shed 6 bases and J shed 4 bases, with 13 bases lying between them. Primed by a sample-barcoded 5' primer and a J-beta primer mix, a second PCR proceeded for roughly 6 to 12 cycles. TCRdb reprocessed the 5' RACE reads via MiXCR and lists one record per CDR3 protein. The sample has about 1,000,000 distinct CDR3 sequences, around 45% seen once. Donors ranged from about 6 to 90 years old and were healthy Caucasians in Russia. Researchers report isolating at least 6.5 million PBMCs per sample. Per sample, at least 5.5 micrograms of total RNA were extracted.

J is TRBJ2-6 and V is TRBV19; either TRBD1 or TRBD2 may fit D (5 bases each). Source material: blood. The TCR originated in a woman aged 60-70 years in good health. CDR3 coding DNA: TGTGCCAGTAGACCCAACGGGGCCGGGGCCAACGTCCTGACTTTC. Translation gives CASRPNGAGANVLTF. Using reference TRBV19 and TRBJ2-6 for the parts outside the CDR3, the full variable domain is DGGITQSPKYLFRKEGQNVTLSCEQNLNHDAMYWYRQDPGQGLRLIYYSQIVNDFQKGDIAEGYSVSREKKESFPLTVTSAQKNPTAFYLCASRPNGAGANVLTFGAGSRLTVL.